This TCR beta chain originates from a study of blood T cell repertoires in COVID-19. Study-level information: The United States, Italy and Spain provided the acute and convalescent COVID-19 samples.

Individuals aged roughly 18 to 100 years were recruited from some 26 US areas. This clone has a single count. Clones were sequenced by immunoSEQ multiplex PCR, and TCRdb holds only the in-frame ones, with some missing. The sample gives approximately 290,000 clones, 70% to 90% of which show up once; roughly 4% is in the top ten. Trimming took off 5 bases at V and 3 bases at J, with 10 bases between the two ends. Germline assignment: CDR1 SGHVS and CDR2 FQNEAQ. CDR3 size: 13 residues. The V gene is TRBV7-8, the J gene TRBJ2-5, with D perhaps TRBD2 (6 bases). The specimen sequenced was PBMCs or T cells enriched from blood (not recorded which). The sequence was obtained from a woman aged 25-40 years who had recovered from COVID-19. The CDR3: CASSPGGEETQYF. The CDR3 DNA reads as TGTGCCAGCAGCCCCGGGGGAGAAGAGACCCAGTACTTC.